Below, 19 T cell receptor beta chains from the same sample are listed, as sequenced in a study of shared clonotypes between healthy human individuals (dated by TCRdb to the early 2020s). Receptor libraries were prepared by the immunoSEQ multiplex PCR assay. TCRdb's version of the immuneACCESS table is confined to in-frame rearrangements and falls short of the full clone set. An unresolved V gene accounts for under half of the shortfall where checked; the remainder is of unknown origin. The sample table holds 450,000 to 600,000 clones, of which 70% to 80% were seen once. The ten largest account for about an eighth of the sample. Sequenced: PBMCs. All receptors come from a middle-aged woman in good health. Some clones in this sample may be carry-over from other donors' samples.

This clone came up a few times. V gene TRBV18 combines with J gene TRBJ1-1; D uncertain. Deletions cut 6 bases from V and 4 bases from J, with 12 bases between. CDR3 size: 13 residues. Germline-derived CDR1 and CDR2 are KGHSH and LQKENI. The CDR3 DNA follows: TGTGCCAGCTCCCGGTCCGAGGGCACTGAAGCTTTCTTT. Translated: CASSRSEGTEAFF. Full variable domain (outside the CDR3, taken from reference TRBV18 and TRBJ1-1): NAGVMQNPRHLVRRRGQEARLRCSPMKGHSHVYWYRQLPEEGLKFMVYLQKENIIDESGMPKERFSAEFPKEGPSILRIQQVVRGDSAAYFCASSRSEGTEAFFGQGTRLTVV.

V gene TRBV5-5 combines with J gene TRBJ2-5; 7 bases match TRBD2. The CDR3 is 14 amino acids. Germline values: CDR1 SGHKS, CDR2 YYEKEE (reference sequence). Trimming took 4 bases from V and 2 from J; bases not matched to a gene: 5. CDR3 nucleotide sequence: TGTGCCAGCAGCGCCCTAGCGGCGCAAGAGACCCAGTACTTC. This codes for CASSALAAQETQYF.

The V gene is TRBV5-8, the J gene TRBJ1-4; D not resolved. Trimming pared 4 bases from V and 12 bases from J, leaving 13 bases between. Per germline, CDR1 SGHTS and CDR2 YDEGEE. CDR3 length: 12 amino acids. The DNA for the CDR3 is TGTGCCAGCAGCCTAGTTTACGAAGAACTGTTTTTT. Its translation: CASSLVYEELFF. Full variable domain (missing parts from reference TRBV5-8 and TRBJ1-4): EAGVTQSPTHLIKTRGQQATLRCSPISGHTSVYWYQQALGLGLQFLLWYDEGEERNRGNFPPRFSGRQFPNYSSELNVNALELEDSALYLCASSLVYEELFFGSGTQLSVL.

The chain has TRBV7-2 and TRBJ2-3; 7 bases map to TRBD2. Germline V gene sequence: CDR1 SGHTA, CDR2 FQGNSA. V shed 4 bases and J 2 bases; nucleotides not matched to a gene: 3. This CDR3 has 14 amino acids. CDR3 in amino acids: CASSYAGVTDTQYF. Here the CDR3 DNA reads TGTGCCAGCAGCTACGCGGGAGTCACAGATACGCAGTATTTT.

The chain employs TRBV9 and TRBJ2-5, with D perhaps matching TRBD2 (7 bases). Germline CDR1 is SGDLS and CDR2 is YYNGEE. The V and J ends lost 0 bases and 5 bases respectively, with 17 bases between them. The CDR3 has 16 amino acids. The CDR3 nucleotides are TGTGCCAGCAGCGTAGCTGGGGGGGCGTATGGGGAGACCCAGTACTTC. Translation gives CASSVAGGAYGETQYF.

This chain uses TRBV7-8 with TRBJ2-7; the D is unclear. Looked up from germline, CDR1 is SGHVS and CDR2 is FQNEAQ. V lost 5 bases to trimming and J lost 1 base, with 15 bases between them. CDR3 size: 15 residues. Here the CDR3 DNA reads TGTGCCAGCAGCCCTTCGTCCCGTAAGTCCTACGAGCAGTACTTC. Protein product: CASSPSSRKSYEQYF.

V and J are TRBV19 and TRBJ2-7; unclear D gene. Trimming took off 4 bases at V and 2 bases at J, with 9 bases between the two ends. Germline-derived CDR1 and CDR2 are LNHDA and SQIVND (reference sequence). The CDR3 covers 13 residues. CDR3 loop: CASSSNIAYEQYF. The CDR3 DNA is TGTGCCAGTAGTAGCAACATAGCCTACGAGCAGTACTTC.

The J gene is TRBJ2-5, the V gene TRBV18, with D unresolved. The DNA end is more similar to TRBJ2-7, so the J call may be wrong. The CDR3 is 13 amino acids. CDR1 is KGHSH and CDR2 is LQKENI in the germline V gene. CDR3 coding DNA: TGTGCCAGCTCACCACCATTCTCCTACGAGCAGTACTTC. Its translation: CASSPPFSYEQYF.

The CDR3 spells CASSAYSQDNSPLHF. The CDR3 region has the DNA TGCGCCAGCAGCGCGTACAGTCAAGATAATTCACCCCTCCACTTT. The chain couples TRBV5-1 to TRBJ1-6; D is uncertain. The V gene's germline CDR1 is SGHRS and CDR2 YFSETQ. The V end was cut by 4 bases, the J end by 5 bases, with 13 bases between. The CDR3 runs to 15 residues.

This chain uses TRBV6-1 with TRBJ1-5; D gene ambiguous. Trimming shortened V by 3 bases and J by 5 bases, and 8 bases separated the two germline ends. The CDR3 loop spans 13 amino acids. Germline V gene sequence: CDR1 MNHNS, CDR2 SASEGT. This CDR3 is CASSDRSYQPQHF. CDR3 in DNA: TGTGCCAGCAGTGACAGAAGTTATCAGCCCCAGCATTTT.

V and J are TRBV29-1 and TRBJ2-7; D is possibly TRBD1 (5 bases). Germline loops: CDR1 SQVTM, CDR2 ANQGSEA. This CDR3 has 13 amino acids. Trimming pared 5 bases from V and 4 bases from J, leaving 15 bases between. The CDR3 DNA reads TGCAGCGTTTCCGGACAAGGAAGATACGAGCAGTACTTC. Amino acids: CSVSGQGRYEQYF.

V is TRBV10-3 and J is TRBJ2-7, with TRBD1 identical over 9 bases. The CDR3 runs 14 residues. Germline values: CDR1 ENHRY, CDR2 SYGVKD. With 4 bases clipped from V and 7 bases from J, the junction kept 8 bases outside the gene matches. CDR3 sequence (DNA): TGTGCCATCAGTGTGGGACAGGGATTTGGAGAGCAGTACTTC. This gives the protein CAISVGQGFGEQYF.

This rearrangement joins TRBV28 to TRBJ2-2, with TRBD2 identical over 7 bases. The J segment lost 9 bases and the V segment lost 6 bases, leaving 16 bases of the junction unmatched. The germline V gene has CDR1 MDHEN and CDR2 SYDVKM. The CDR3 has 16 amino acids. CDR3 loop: CASRTPPGGGRWELFF. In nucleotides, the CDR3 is TGTGCCAGCAGGACCCCTCCCGGGGGAGGGCGGTGGGAGCTGTTTTTT.

The CDR3 spells CAISESGKAGANVLTF. DNA for the CDR3: TGTGCCATCAGTGAGTCAGGGAAGGCCGGGGCCAACGTCCTGACTTTC. This sequence joins TRBV10-3 and TRBJ2-6; D uncertain. Germline V gene sequence: CDR1 ENHRY, CDR2 SYGVKD. This CDR3 comprises 16 residues. V lost 0 bases and J 4 bases, leaving 10 bases between the germline ends.

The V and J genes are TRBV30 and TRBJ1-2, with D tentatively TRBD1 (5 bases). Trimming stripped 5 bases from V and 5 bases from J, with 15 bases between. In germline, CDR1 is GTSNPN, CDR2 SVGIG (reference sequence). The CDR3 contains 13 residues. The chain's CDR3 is CAWHAGTAYGYTF. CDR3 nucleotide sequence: TGTGCCTGGCACGCCGGGACCGCGTATGGCTACACCTTC.

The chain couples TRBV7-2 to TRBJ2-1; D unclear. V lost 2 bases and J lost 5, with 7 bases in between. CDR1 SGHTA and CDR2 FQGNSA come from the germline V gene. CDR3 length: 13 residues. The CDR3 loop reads CASSLRHDNEQFF. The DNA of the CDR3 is TGTGCCAGCAGCTTACGCCACGACAATGAGCAGTTCTTC.

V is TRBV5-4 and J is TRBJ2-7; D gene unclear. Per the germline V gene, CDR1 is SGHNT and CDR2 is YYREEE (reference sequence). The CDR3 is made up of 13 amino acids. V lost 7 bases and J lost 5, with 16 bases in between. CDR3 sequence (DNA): TGTGCCAGCCAGTTTGCAGGTGGCGACGAGCAGTACTTC. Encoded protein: CASQFAGGDEQYF.

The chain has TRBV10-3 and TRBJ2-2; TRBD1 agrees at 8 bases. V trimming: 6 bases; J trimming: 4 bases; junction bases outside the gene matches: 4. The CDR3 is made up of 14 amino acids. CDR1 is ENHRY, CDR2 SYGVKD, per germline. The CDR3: CAIRPGTGTGELFF. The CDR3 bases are TGTGCCATCAGACCCGGGACAGGCACCGGGGAGCTGTTTTTT.

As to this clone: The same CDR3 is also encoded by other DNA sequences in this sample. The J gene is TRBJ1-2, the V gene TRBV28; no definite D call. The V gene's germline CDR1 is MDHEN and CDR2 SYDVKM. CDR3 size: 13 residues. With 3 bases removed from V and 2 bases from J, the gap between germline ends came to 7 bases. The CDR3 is CASSLGGNYGYTF. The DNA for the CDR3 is TGTGCCAGCAGTTTGGGAGGGAACTATGGCTACACCTTC.